This TCR beta chain originates from a study of T cells in localized non-small cell lung cancer. Sequencing was performed with immunoSEQ multiplex PCR; in TCRdb, only in-frame clones are kept and a portion is missing. The table lists 1,500 to 2,000 clones, 26% of them singletons. In its sample, this clone is medium-sized (0.01 to 0.1%). V was pared by 6 bases and J by 3 bases, with 14 bases between. The length of the CDR3 is 14 residues. Germline CDR1 MNHGY, CDR2 SAAAGT. J is TRBJ1-1 and V is TRBV6-8; a possible D gene is TRBD1 (6 bases). The sequencing here drew on lung tumor tissue, taken before any cancer treatment. The receptor was isolated from a woman aged 40-69 years with stage II lung adenocarcinoma. The CDR3 is CASRALDSYTEAFF. The CDR3 DNA is TGTGCCAGCAGGGCCTTGGACAGTTACACTGAAGCTTTCTTT.